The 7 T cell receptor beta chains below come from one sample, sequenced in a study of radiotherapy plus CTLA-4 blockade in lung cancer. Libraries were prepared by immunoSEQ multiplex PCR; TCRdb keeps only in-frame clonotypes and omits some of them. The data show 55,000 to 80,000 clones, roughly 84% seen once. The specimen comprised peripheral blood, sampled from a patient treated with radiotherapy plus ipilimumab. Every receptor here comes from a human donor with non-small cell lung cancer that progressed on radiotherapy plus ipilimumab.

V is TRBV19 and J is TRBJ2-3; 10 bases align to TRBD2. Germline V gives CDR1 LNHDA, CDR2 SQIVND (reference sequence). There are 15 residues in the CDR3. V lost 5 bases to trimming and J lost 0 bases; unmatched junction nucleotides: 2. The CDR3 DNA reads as TGTGCCAGTAGTCTAGCGGGAGCCAGCACAGATACGCAGTATTTT. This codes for CASSLAGASTDTQYF.

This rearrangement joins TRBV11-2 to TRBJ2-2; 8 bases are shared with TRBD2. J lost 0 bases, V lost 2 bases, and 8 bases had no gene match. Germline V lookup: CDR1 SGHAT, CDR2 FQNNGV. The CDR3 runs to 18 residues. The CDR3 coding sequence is TGTGCCAGCAGCTTATTCGATAGCGGGATCTCGAACACCGGGGAGCTGTTTTTT. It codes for CASSLFDSGISNTGELFF.

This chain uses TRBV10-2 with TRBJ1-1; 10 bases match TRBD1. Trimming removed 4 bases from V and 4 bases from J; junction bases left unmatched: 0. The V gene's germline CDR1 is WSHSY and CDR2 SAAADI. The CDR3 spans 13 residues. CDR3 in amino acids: CASSGDRGTEAFF. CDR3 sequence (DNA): TGCGCCAGCAGTGGGGACAGGGGCACTGAAGCTTTCTTT.

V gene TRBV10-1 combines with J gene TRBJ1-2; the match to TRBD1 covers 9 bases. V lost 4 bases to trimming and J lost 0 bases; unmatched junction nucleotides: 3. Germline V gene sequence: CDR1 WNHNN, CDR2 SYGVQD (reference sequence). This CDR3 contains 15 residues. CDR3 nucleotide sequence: TGCGCCAGCAGTGGAGGACAGGGGTCTAACTATGGCTACACCTTC. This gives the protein CASSGGQGSNYGYTF.

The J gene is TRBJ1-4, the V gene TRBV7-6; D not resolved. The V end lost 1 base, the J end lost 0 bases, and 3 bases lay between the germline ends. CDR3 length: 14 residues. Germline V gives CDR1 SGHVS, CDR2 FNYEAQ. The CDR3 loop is CASSLGPTNEKLFF. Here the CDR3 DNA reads TGTGCCAGCAGCTTAGGACCAACTAATGAAAAACTGTTTTTT.

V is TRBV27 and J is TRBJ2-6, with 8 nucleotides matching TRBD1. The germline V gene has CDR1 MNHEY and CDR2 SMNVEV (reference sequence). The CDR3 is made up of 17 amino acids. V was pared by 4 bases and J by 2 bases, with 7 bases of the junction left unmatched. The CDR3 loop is CASSSDRVVAGANVLTF. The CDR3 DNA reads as TGTGCCAGCAGTTCGGACAGGGTGGTGGCTGGGGCCAACGTCCTGACTTTC.

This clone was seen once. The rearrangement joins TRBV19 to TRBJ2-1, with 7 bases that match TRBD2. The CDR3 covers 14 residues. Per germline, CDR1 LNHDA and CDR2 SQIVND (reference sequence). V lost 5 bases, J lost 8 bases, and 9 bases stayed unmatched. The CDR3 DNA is TGTGCCAGTAGTGTCGGACTAGGAGTCGATGAGCAGTTCTTC. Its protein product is CASSVGLGVDEQFF.